Below, one T cell receptor (beta chain) is given with its context. Vbeta (60) and Jbeta (13) primers were used in the PCR. Assay used: immunoSEQ multiplex PCR; TCRdb lists only in-frame clones, some missing. The sample has 100,000 to 150,000 clones, approximately 74% seen once; the top ten hold less than 4%. This entry is derived from a study of cytomegalovirus exposure and HLA in healthy donors. V lost 4 bases, J lost 3 bases, and 6 bases stayed unmatched. Germline V lookup: CDR1 SQVTM, CDR2 ANQGSEA. The CDR3 has 14 amino acids. The receptor comes from a man aged 35 to 55 in good health and CMV-seropositive. Sequencing used PBMCs. The V and J genes are TRBV29-1 and TRBJ2-3; 8 bases map to TRBD1. The CDR3 reads CSVGDRLSTDTQYF. CDR3 DNA: TGCAGCGTTGGGGACAGGCTAAGTACAGATACGCAGTATTTT.